This T cell receptor (beta chain) came from a study of cytomegalovirus exposure and HLA in healthy donors. Whole-study findings and limits: A missense variant in DCLRE1C was later tied to TCR beta V- and J-gene trimming. Accurate HLA-A and HLA-B prediction from TCR beta sequences was reported for most subjects. Segments of the TCR beta V type were, in most cases, productive about 90% or about 30% of the time in an earlier analysis.

PCR amplification relied on 60 Vbeta primers (plus 13 Jbeta primers). Repertoires were generated with immunoSEQ multiplex PCR, while TCRdb's copy carries only in-frame clones and drops some. The table records roughly 100,000 clones, approximately 87% of them present only once. V was clipped by 4 bases and J by 6 bases; unmatched bases: 6. CDR1 and CDR2 (germline): LNHDA, SQIVND (reference sequence). This CDR3 contains 15 residues. Turning to this clone: Its antigen is currently unknown.

Sequencing was performed on PBMCs. This clonotype originated in a man aged 40-49 years in good health and CMV-seronegative. The J gene is TRBJ2-1, the V gene TRBV19, with 10 bases lining up with TRBD1. CDR3 DNA sequence: TGTGCCAGTAGTACCGGGACAGGGGTTTTCAATGAGCAGTTCTTC. Translation gives CASSTGTGVFNEQFF.